Listed below are T cell receptor beta chains from one sample, sequenced in a study of CXCR3-negative and CXCR3-positive naive CD8 T cells. Reprocessing the 5' RACE reads, TCRdb reports a single entry for every CDR3 protein and omits DNA. This listing includes 90,000 to 150,000 distinct CDR3 sequences. Sequences were obtained from naive CXCR3+ CD8+ T cells from blood. The source is a human donor in good health. Some clones in this sample may be carry-over from other donors' samples. The CDR3 runs from the conserved cysteine through the conserved F or W. The order of the fields is CDR3 protein, J gene, V gene.

CDR3: CASSLGSSYEQCF; J: TRBJ2-7; V: TRBV11-2
CDR3: CSVETGDTGELFF; J: TRBJ2-2; V: TRBV29-1
CDR3: CASSYTDRHTEAFF; J: TRBJ1-1; V: TRBV28
CDR3: CASSLPPSGTIYEQYF; J: TRBJ2-7; V: TRBV28
CDR3: CASSTLAGGTDTQYF; J: TRBJ2-3; V: TRBV7-9
CDR3: CASSAQGDGFLETQYF; J: TRBJ2-5; V: TRBV7-9
CDR3: CASSQPISLKGIDTDTQYF; J: TRBJ2-3; V: TRBV23-1
CDR3: CASNLARAGNTEAFF; J: TRBJ1-1; V: TRBV11-1
CDR3: CASSYSVGTLQETQYF; J: TRBJ2-5; V: TRBV6-6
CDR3: CASSLAPRGGPGTQYF; J: TRBJ2-5; V: TRBV7-2
CDR3: CASSTPGLDYEQYF; J: TRBJ2-7; V: TRBV7-2
CDR3: CSVEGAEETQYF; J: TRBJ2-5; V: TRBV29-1
CDR3: CASSFRGWRAYEQYF; J: TRBJ2-7; V: TRBV28
CDR3: CSVVAGGPGWETQYF; J: TRBJ2-5; V: TRBV29-1
CDR3: CASTLDNNFYERYF; J: TRBJ2-7; V: TRBV12-3/TRBV12-4
CDR3: CASSATVAEPPLYNEQFF; J: TRBJ2-1; V: TRBV9
CDR3: CASMPRAIEKLFF; J: TRBJ1-4; V: TRBV2
CDR3: CASSLSGGYEQYF; J: TRBJ2-7; V: TRBV27
CDR3: CASSLRGADTQYF; J: TRBJ2-3; V: TRBV27
CDR3: CASSPTGSSGANVLTF; J: TRBJ2-6; V: TRBV4-3
CDR3: CASSLDGGLEHF; J: TRBJ2-7; V: TRBV7-9
CDR3: CSARGQGGNTIYF; J: TRBJ1-3; V: TRBV20-1
CDR3: CASSLAPGSSETQYF; J: TRBJ2-5; V: TRBV7-8
CDR3: CSVEGASPEAFF; J: TRBJ1-1; V: TRBV29-1
CDR3: CASSVGLAGVDNEQFF; J: TRBJ2-1; V: TRBV9
CDR3: CASSGSGLTYGQYF; J: TRBJ2-7; V: TRBV7-2
CDR3: CASSWTSGGPEQFF; J: TRBJ2-1; V: TRBV9
CDR3: CASSFPLLRGPGLAGGNNEQFF; J: TRBJ2-1; V: TRBV28
CDR3: CASSESRTYEQYF; J: TRBJ2-7; V: TRBV6-1
CDR3: CASSSDRVSYNEQFF; J: TRBJ2-1; V: TRBV7-9
CDR3: CASSLPPLDHGESYTF; J: TRBJ1-2; V: TRBV7-9
CDR3: CASSQMSSGRAEETQYF; J: TRBJ2-5; V: TRBV4-2
CDR3: CASSLGGRVYEQYF; J: TRBJ2-7; V: TRBV5-5
CDR3: CASSFRSAGTGLPEAFF; J: TRBJ1-1; V: TRBV28
CDR3: CASSPPMGTSTETQYF; J: TRBJ2-5; V: TRBV3-1
CDR3: CASSLSPQGPYEQYF; J: TRBJ2-7; V: TRBV5-1
CDR3: CASSLVYLRGGRQETQYF; J: TRBJ2-5; V: TRBV7-9
CDR3: CASRSAGWETEAFF; J: TRBJ1-1; V: TRBV9
CDR3: CASSSDGERDGYTF; J: TRBJ1-2; V: TRBV5-1
CDR3: CASSARQTNTEAFF; J: TRBJ1-1; V: TRBV25-1